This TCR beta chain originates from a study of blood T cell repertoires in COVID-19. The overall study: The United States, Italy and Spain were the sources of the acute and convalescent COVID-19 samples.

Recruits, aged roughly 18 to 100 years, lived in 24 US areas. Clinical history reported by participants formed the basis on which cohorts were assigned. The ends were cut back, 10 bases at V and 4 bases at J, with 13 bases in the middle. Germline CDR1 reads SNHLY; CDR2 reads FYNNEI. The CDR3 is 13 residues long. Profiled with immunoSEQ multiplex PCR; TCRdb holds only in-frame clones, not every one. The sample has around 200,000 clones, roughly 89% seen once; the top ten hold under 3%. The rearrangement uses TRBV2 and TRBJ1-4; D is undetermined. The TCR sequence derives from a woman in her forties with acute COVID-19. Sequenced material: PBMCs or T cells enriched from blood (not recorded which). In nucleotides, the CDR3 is TGTGCCATAGGGTGGGAGTATAATGAAAAACTGTTTTTT. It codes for CAIGWEYNEKLFF.